Listed below are T cell receptor beta chains from one sample, sequenced in a study of blood T cell repertoires in COVID-19. Here immunoSEQ multiplex PCR was the method, and the copy in TCRdb shows in-frame clones only, minus some. The data hold hundreds of thousands of clones, with 70% to 90% observed a single time. Sample: peripheral blood. These receptors all stem from a woman in her twenties or thirties who had recovered from COVID-19. The CDR3 runs from the conserved cysteine through the conserved F or W. Each record gives: J gene, V gene, CDR3 protein.

TRBJ2-1 | TRBV19 | CASTSLAGGNEQFF
TRBJ1-1 | TRBV19 | CASSIVLSTEAFF
TRBJ2-2 | TRBV5-4 | CASSPDRGRPGELFF
TRBJ1-5 | TRBV7-9 | CASSHSDSNNQPQHF
TRBJ2-5 | TRBV14 | CASSKGLAVQETQYF
TRBJ1-5 | TRBV27 | CASSSGLSNQPQHF
TRBJ1-2 | TRBV27 | CASSSQGARGYTF
TRBJ2-7 | TRBV27 | CASSLWLAGAREQYF
TRBJ1-3 | TRBV11-3 | CASSLSASEDTIYF
TRBJ1-1 | TRBV9 | CASSQGQMNTEAFF
TRBJ1-1 | TRBV25-1 | CASSELGTGRNTEAFF
TRBJ2-5 | TRBV7-9 | CASSLGTGRETQYF
TRBJ1-2 | TRBV20-1 | CSASGKGRVYGYTF
TRBJ1-2 | TRBV10-3 | CASGTRTGTLVGYTF
TRBJ2-7 | TRBV28 | CASSSEGLGYSYEQYF